A single sample is the source of the 29 T cell receptor beta chains below, sequenced in a study of cytomegalovirus exposure and HLA in healthy donors. Profiled with immunoSEQ multiplex PCR; TCRdb holds only in-frame clones, not every one. The sample contains 150,000 to 200,000 clones, roughly nine tenths of which appear only once. The material sequenced was PBMCs. These receptors originate from a woman younger than 35 in good health and CMV-seropositive.

V is TRBV4-1 and J is TRBJ1-1, with a possible D match to TRBD1 (5 bases). The germline V gene encodes CDR1 MGHRA and CDR2 YSYEKL. The length of the CDR3 is 15 residues. V was pared by 1 base and J by 4 bases, with 13 bases between. CDR3: CASSQVEGSVTEAFF. The CDR3 region has the DNA TGCGCCAGCAGCCAAGTGGAGGGGTCCGTCACTGAAGCTTTCTTT.

This chain joins TRBV10-2 and TRBJ1-4; maybe TRBD1 (6 bases). This CDR3 has 13 residues. Per the germline V gene, CDR1 is WSHSY and CDR2 is SAAADI. Between the trimmed V and J ends, which lost 6 bases and 8 bases, there was a span of 13 bases. CDR3 DNA: TGCGCCAGCAGGAAGAAGGGGGAAGAAAAACTGTTTTTT. Translated: CASRKKGEEKLFF.

The gene calls are TRBV4-1 and TRBJ2-7; 8 positions match TRBD1. V trimming: 4 bases; J trimming: 2 bases; junction bases outside the gene matches: 7. CDR1 and CDR2 (germline): MGHRA, YSYEKL. This CDR3 is 15 amino acids long. The CDR3 reads CASSLHDRGAYEQYF. The CDR3 DNA sequence: TGCGCCAGCAGCCTACACGACAGGGGAGCCTACGAGCAGTACTTC.

This rearrangement joins TRBV5-4 to TRBJ2-1; 8 nucleotides line up with TRBD2. With 4 bases clipped from V and 2 bases from J, the junction kept 8 bases outside the gene matches. This CDR3 has 16 amino acids. Germline V gene data show CDR1 as SGHNT and CDR2 as YYREEE (reference sequence). CDR3 loop: CASSVTAGAAYNEQFF. The DNA for the CDR3 is TGTGCCAGCAGCGTAACAGCGGGAGCGGCCTACAATGAGCAGTTCTTC.

This clone occurred a few times. The rearrangement links TRBV30 to TRBJ1-2; D gene unclear. There are 12 residues in the CDR3. Trimming removed 3 bases at V and 2 bases at J, with 7 bases between. Germline assignment: CDR1 GTSNPN and CDR2 SVGIG (reference sequence). CDR3 coding DNA: TGTGCCTGGAGCTCGGGGAACTATGGCTACACCTTC. The encoded protein is CAWSSGNYGYTF.

The gene calls are TRBV9 and TRBJ2-1; 7 bases match TRBD1. CDR3 length: 13 residues. Germline values: CDR1 SGDLS, CDR2 YYNGEE. V lost 3 bases, J lost 10 bases, and 7 bases stayed unmatched. DNA of the CDR3: TGTGCCAGCAGCGGGACAGGATCATCCGAGCAGTTCTTC. It yields the protein CASSGTGSSEQFF.

The chain couples TRBV6-5 to TRBJ2-7; D is unclear. Per germline, CDR1 MNHEY and CDR2 SVGAGI. The CDR3 covers 14 residues. Trimming left V 4 bases short and J 3 bases short, with 13 bases between. CDR3 amino acids: CASSLFTGHYEQYF. As DNA, the CDR3 is TGTGCCAGCAGTTTGTTTACGGGTCACTACGAGCAGTACTTC.

Here the CDR3 reads CASSARTSTDTQYF. CDR3 DNA sequence: TGTGCCAGCAGTGCCCGCACTTCAACAGATACGCAGTATTTT. The V call is TRBV2, the J call TRBJ2-3; D is unresolved. Trimming stripped 4 bases from V and 3 bases from J, with 11 bases between. Germline values: CDR1 SNHLY, CDR2 FYNNEI. There are 14 residues in the CDR3.

The chain links TRBV6-1 to TRBJ2-1, with a weak D call TRBD2 (5 bases). Germline V gene data show CDR1 as MNHNS and CDR2 as SASEGT. The CDR3 is 18 amino acids. Deletions cut 0 bases from V and 5 bases from J, with 20 bases between. DNA for the CDR3: TGTGCCAGCAGTGAAGCAGGACTGATGCCACGTGGAGACAATGAGCAGTTCTTC. Its translation is CASSEAGLMPRGDNEQFF.

In its sample, this clone was seen a few times. The chain links TRBV5-8 to TRBJ1-3, with D uncertain. Trimming stripped 0 bases from V and 7 bases from J, with 5 bases between. The germline V gene encodes CDR1 SGHTS and CDR2 YDEGEE. The CDR3 sequence is 12 residues long. The CDR3 DNA follows: TGTGCCAGCAGCTTGGTGAGGAACACCATATATTTT. Translation: CASSLVRNTIYF.

The V call is TRBV6-5, the J call TRBJ1-4, with TRBD1 as a possible D gene (5 bases). With 0 bases removed from V and 4 bases from J, the gap between germline ends came to 9 bases. The CDR3 length is 15 residues. From germline, CDR1 is MNHEY and CDR2 SVGAGI. The CDR3 protein is CASSYSAGRNEKLFF. The CDR3 DNA is TGTGCCAGCAGTTACTCTGCGGGGCGTAATGAAAAACTGTTTTTT.

This clone is a singleton in its sample. One end of the junction does not line up with germline, which may come from a read error. This sequence joins TRBV7-7 and TRBJ2-7, with 7 nucleotides matching TRBD1. This CDR3 has 13 amino acids. The germline V gene has CDR1 SSHAT and CDR2 FNYEAQ (reference sequence). CDR3 in DNA: TGTGCTAGCAGCACGGGACAGCTCTCCGAGCAGTACTTC. Amino acid sequence: CASSTGQLSEQYF.

The chain combines TRBV5-6 with TRBJ2-7; D remains unclear. Per the germline V gene, CDR1 is SGHDT and CDR2 is YYEEEE. The CDR3 is 12 residues long. Trimming took off 0 bases at V and 7 bases at J, with 8 bases between the two ends. CDR3 sequence reads: CASSLGYSEQYF. The DNA for the CDR3 is TGTGCCAGCAGCTTGGGGTACTCTGAGCAGTACTTC.

The J gene is TRBJ2-7, the V gene TRBV2; 13 bases match TRBD2. Germline loops: CDR1 SNHLY, CDR2 FYNNEI. The trim removed 2 bases at V and 4 bases at J, leaving 8 bases unmatched. CDR3 length: 17 residues. DNA of the CDR3: TGTGCCAGCAGTGAACCAGATGGACTAGCGGGAGAGTACGAGCAGTACTTC. It yields the protein CASSEPDGLAGEYEQYF. Filled out from reference TRBV2 and TRBJ2-7, the complete variable domain reads EPEVTQTPSHQVTQMGQEVILRCVPISNHLYFYWYRQILGQKVEFLVSFYNNEISEKSEIFDDQFSVERPDGSNFTLKIRSTKLEDSAMYFCASSEPDGLAGEYEQYFGPGTRLTVT.

The V call is TRBV5-4, the J call TRBJ2-2; unclear D gene. CDR3 size: 13 residues. CDR1 is SGHNT and CDR2 is YYREEE in the germline V gene (reference sequence). V lost 0 bases and J lost 7, with 7 bases in between. CDR3 sequence (DNA): TGTGCCAGCAGCTTGGATAATCTCGGGGAGCTGTTTTTT. This translates into CASSLDNLGELFF.

The rearrangement joins TRBV5-1 to TRBJ2-3, with D perhaps matching TRBD2 (5 bases). CDR3 length equals 14 residues. The germline V gene encodes CDR1 SGHRS and CDR2 YFSETQ. Trimming left V 4 bases short and J 6 bases short, with 15 bases between. CDR3 nucleotide sequence: TGCGCCAGCAGCACCTCCTCGGGGTGGGATACGCAGTATTTT. Protein product: CASSTSSGWDTQYF.

This sequence joins TRBV6-1 and TRBJ2-1; D possibly corresponds to TRBD1 (6 bases). Between the trimmed V and J ends, which lost 9 bases and 3 bases, there was a span of 15 bases. The CDR3 contains 14 residues. Germline CDR1 is MNHNS and CDR2 is SASEGT. The CDR3 nucleotides are TGTGCCAGTGCCCCCGGGACACACTACAATGAGCAGTTCTTC. Translating it yields CASAPGTHYNEQFF.

At least ten counts were recorded for this clone. The CDR3 here is CASSAGNQPQHF. The CDR3, as DNA: TGTGCCAGCAGTGCAGGGAATCAGCCCCAGCATTTT. V is TRBV28 and J is TRBJ1-5, with a possible D match to TRBD1 (5 bases). This CDR3 has 12 residues. V lost 5 bases and J lost 4, with 6 bases in between. The V gene's germline CDR1 is MDHEN and CDR2 SYDVKM. The entire variable domain, with the rest obtained from reference TRBV28 and TRBJ1-5, is as follows: DVKVTQSSRYLVKRTGEKVFLECVQDMDHENMFWYRQDPGLGLRLIYFSYDVKMKEKGDIPEGYSVSREKKERFSLILESASTNQTSMYLCASSAGNQPQHFGDGTRLSIL.

This rearrangement joins TRBV28 to TRBJ2-3; no firm D call. CDR3 size: 15 residues. Germline V gives CDR1 MDHEN, CDR2 SYDVKM. Trimming took 1 base from V and 2 from J, leaving 10 bases between them. CDR3 loop: CASSLSQTVTDTQYF. In DNA form, the CDR3 reads TGTGCCAGCAGTTTATCCCAGACTGTCACAGATACGCAGTATTTT.

CDR3 nucleotide sequence: TGTGCCAGCAGCCGACTTGCCAATGAGCAGTTCTTC. It yields the protein CASSRLANEQFF. The chain couples TRBV5-4 to TRBJ2-1; D not resolved. From germline, CDR1 is SGHNT and CDR2 YYREEE (reference sequence). This CDR3 is built from 12 residues. Trimming left V 4 bases short and J 6 bases short, with 8 bases between.

This chain links TRBV5-1 with TRBJ1-1; 7 bases align to TRBD1. J gave up 5 bases and V 0 bases, and 7 bases lay outside the gene matches. The CDR3 contains 15 residues. Germline loops: CDR1 SGHRS, CDR2 YFSETQ. This CDR3 reads CASSLGQGWGTEAFF. In DNA, the CDR3 is TGCGCCAGCAGCTTGGGACAGGGATGGGGGACTGAAGCTTTCTTT.

The V call is TRBV5-6, the J call TRBJ2-7, with 8 bases lining up with TRBD1. This CDR3 is built from 15 residues. V gave up 4 bases and J gave up 6 bases; unmatched junction bases: 12. Germline CDR1 is SGHDT and CDR2 is YYEEEE. The CDR3 protein is CASSPRTGRSLEQYF. The CDR3 nucleotides are TGTGCCAGCAGCCCTCGGACAGGGCGTTCCCTCGAGCAGTACTTC. Combining the CDR3 with reference TRBV5-6 and TRBJ2-7 gives the whole variable domain DAGVTQSPTHLIKTRGQQVTLRCSPKSGHDTVSWYQQALGQGPQFIFQYYEEEERQRGNFPDRFSGHQFPNYSSELNVNALLLGDSALYLCASSPRTGRSLEQYFGPGTRLTVT.

The chain uses TRBV5-1 and TRBJ1-4; no reliable D call. This CDR3 spans 15 amino acids. V lost 2 bases to trimming and J lost 3 bases, with 11 bases between them. Germline assignment: CDR1 SGHRS and CDR2 YFSETQ. The CDR3: CASSLAAVSNEKLFF. The CDR3 coding sequence is TGCGCCAGCAGCTTAGCGGCCGTTTCTAATGAAAAACTGTTTTTT.

V usage is TRBV7-6 and J usage is TRBJ2-5; D may be TRBD2 (5 bases). The CDR3 spans 14 residues. V lost 5 bases and J 5 bases, leaving 15 bases between the germline ends. CDR1 is SGHVS, CDR2 FNYEAQ, per germline. In DNA, the CDR3 is TGTGCCAGCAGCCCCGAGGGTGATGTGGAGACCCAGTACTTC. It translates to CASSPEGDVETQYF.

This clone was seen only a few times. The V call is TRBV25-1, the J call TRBJ2-5; TRBD2 agrees at 12 bases. J gave up 5 bases and V 3 bases, and 13 bases lay outside the gene matches. The CDR3 loop spans 18 amino acids. Germline CDR1 reads MGHDK; CDR2 reads SYGVNS. CDR3 bases: TGTGCCAGCAGTGATCAGGGAGCTAGCGGGAGGGCCGCGGAGACCCAGTACTTC. This sequence encodes CASSDQGASGRAAETQYF.

CDR3 DNA sequence: TGTGCCAGCAGTTTACCCCCCCGGCCAGGAGGCCGGTACAATGAGCAGTTCTTC. Translating it yields CASSLPPRPGGRYNEQFF. The V call is TRBV27, the J call TRBJ2-1, with a tentative D call TRBD2 (5 bases). The CDR3 sequence is 18 residues long. Germline CDR1 reads MNHEY; CDR2 reads SMNVEV (reference sequence). V was pared by 2 bases and J by 4 bases, with 21 bases between.

The chain combines TRBV2 with TRBJ2-5; the D is unclear. V dropped 3 bases and J dropped 5 bases, with 13 bases sitting between them. Looked up from germline, CDR1 is SNHLY and CDR2 is FYNNEI. The CDR3 covers 14 residues. The CDR3 region is CASSDLAFMETQYF. In DNA, the CDR3 is TGTGCCAGCAGTGATTTAGCTTTTATGGAGACCCAGTACTTC.

Points on this clone: Other DNA sequences in this sample translate to the same CDR3. The chain joins TRBV5-1 to TRBJ2-5, with 7 bases matching TRBD1. The germline V gene has CDR1 SGHRS and CDR2 YFSETQ. The CDR3 covers 13 residues. The junction had 0 bases not matched to a gene; V was cut back by 0 bases and J by 4 bases. CDR3 nucleotide sequence: TGCGCCAGCAGCTTGGGACAGGGAGAGACCCAGTACTTC. Its protein product is CASSLGQGETQYF.

The rearrangement uses TRBV27 and TRBJ1-1; 7 positions match TRBD1. The length of the CDR3 is 15 residues. V lost 2 bases and J lost 3; bases outside the gene matches: 6. CDR1 and CDR2 from the germline V gene are MNHEY and SMNVEV (reference sequence). CDR3: CASSLGSQGYTEAFF. As DNA, the CDR3 is TGTGCCAGCAGTTTAGGGTCACAGGGGTACACTGAAGCTTTCTTT.